The 26 T cell receptor beta chains in this list originate from one sample, sequenced in a study of brain T cells in children with intractable seizures. Generated by immunoSEQ multiplex PCR, the TCRdb table keeps only in-frame clones and is missing some. Here the sample spans 70,000 to 85,000 clones, 90% to 95% being singletons. The sequencing here drew on peripheral blood, taken at surgery. All receptors derive from a girl aged 2-15 years with Rasmussen encephalitis and intractable seizures.

V gene TRBV21-1 combines with J gene TRBJ2-3; TRBD1, the D gene given by the table, was not confirmed from the DNA. TRBV21-1 is classified as a pseudogene. This CDR3 spans 22 amino acids. The CDR3 protein is CASSLPALAPCPTGQLTDTQYF. The CDR3 bases are TGTGCCAGCAGCTTACCCGCCCTTGCCCCCTGCCCGACAGGGCAGTTAACAGATACGCAGTATTTT.

The V call is TRBV28, the J call TRBJ1-5; D is unclear. Germline V gene data show CDR1 as MDHEN and CDR2 as SYDVKM. The CDR3 is 16 amino acids. V was trimmed by 5 bases and J by 2 bases, leaving 16 bases between them. CDR3 coding DNA: TGTGCCAGCAGTAACGCGCCGGGTAGCGGCAATCAGCCCCAGCATTTT. Protein product: CASSNAPGSGNQPQHF.

The chain has TRBV25-1 and TRBJ1-1, with D perhaps TRBD1 (5 bases). CDR3 length: 17 amino acids. From germline, CDR1 is MGHDK and CDR2 SYGVNS. Trimming took off 1 base at V and 0 bases at J, with 15 bases between the two ends. Here the CDR3 reads CASSESGEDKLNTEAFF. The CDR3 coding sequence is TGTGCCAGCAGTGAATCGGGGGAGGACAAGCTGAACACTGAAGCTTTCTTT. Supplemented by reference TRBV25-1 and TRBJ1-1, the full variable domain reads EADIYQTPRYLVIGTGKKITLECSQTMGHDKMYWYQQDPGMELHLIHYSYGVNSTEKGDLSSESTVSRIRTEHFPLTLESARPSHTSQYLCASSESGEDKLNTEAFFGQGTRLTVV.

This chain joins TRBV18 and TRBJ2-1; maybe TRBD2 (5 bases). The germline gives CDR1 KGHSH, CDR2 LQKENI. Trimming stripped 3 bases from V and 1 base from J, with 13 bases between. CDR3 length: 16 amino acids. CDR3 loop: CASSPPSSLSYNEQFF. CDR3 DNA: TGTGCCAGCTCACCCCCTAGCAGTTTATCCTACAATGAGCAGTTCTTC.

In this sample, this clone turned up once. The V gene is TRBV28, the J gene TRBJ2-3; 10 bases match TRBD1. Germline CDR1 is MDHEN and CDR2 is SYDVKM. The CDR3 runs to 17 residues. V shed 4 bases and J 2 bases; nucleotides not matched to a gene: 9. CDR3 in DNA: TGTGCCAGCAGTTCAGGAGCCGGGACAGGGGACACAGATACGCAGTATTTT. Translating gives CASSSGAGTGDTDTQYF. Full variable domain (rest looked up from reference TRBV28 and TRBJ2-3): DVKVTQSSRYLVKRTGEKVFLECVQDMDHENMFWYRQDPGLGLRLIYFSYDVKMKEKGDIPEGYSVSREKKERFSLILESASTNQTSMYLCASSSGAGTGDTDTQYFGPGTRLTVL.

The table lists this clone with a count of one. The chain combines TRBV9 with TRBJ2-1; 13 bases match TRBD2. Germline V gene lookup returns CDR1 SGDLS and CDR2 YYNGEE. The CDR3 runs 17 residues. V lost 3 bases to trimming and J lost 4 bases; unmatched junction nucleotides: 7. This chain's CDR3 is CASSGTGTSGVYNEQFF. CDR3 DNA sequence: TGTGCCAGCAGCGGGACAGGGACTAGCGGGGTTTACAATGAGCAGTTCTTC.

V and J are TRBV9 and TRBJ2-7; no firm D call. CDR3 length: 14 residues. The V gene lost 0 bases and the J gene lost 4 bases, with 11 bases spanning the gap. Germline V gene lookup returns CDR1 SGDLS and CDR2 YYNGEE. The CDR3 spells CASSVGGSAYEQYF. DNA of the CDR3: TGTGCCAGCAGCGTAGGTGGCTCAGCATACGAGCAGTACTTC.

This clone showed up just once. The chain employs TRBV5-4 and TRBJ1-1; the match to TRBD1 covers 7 bases. CDR1 and CDR2 from the germline V gene are SGHNT and YYREEE (reference sequence). V trimming: 4 bases; J trimming: 11 bases; junction bases outside the gene matches: 11. The CDR3 has 13 residues. The CDR3 sequence: CASSLDRRRFAFF. In DNA, the CDR3 is TGTGCCAGCAGCCTGGACAGGCGGAGGTTTGCTTTCTTT.

The genes are TRBV2 and TRBJ1-1, with TRBD1 matching 8 bases. Germline-derived CDR1 and CDR2 are SNHLY and FYNNEI. The V segment lost 6 bases and the J segment 6 bases; nucleotides outside the gene matches: 6. The CDR3 runs to 13 residues. The CDR3: CASSPDREAEAFF. The CDR3 DNA reads as TGTGCCAGCAGCCCGGACAGGGAGGCTGAAGCTTTCTTT.

Only a few counts were recorded for this clone. The chain recombines TRBV19 with TRBJ2-2; D call uncertain. Between the trimmed V and J ends, which lost 5 bases and 6 bases, there was a span of 13 bases. The germline gives CDR1 LNHDA, CDR2 SQIVND (reference sequence). This CDR3 is 14 amino acids long. The CDR3 sequence: CASSVTHGAGELFF. The CDR3 region has the DNA TGTGCCAGTAGTGTAACACACGGAGCCGGGGAGCTGTTTTTT.

The J gene is TRBJ1-4, the V gene TRBV5-1, with no clear D. Germline V gene lookup returns CDR1 SGHRS and CDR2 YFSETQ. The CDR3 consists of 14 residues. V lost 4 bases to trimming and J lost 6 bases, with 13 bases between them. CDR3 region: CASSRESGDEKLFF. The CDR3 DNA reads TGCGCCAGCAGCCGTGAGTCGGGAGATGAAAAACTGTTTTTT.

In its sample, this clone was seen once. V is TRBV24-1 and J is TRBJ2-1; D is ambiguous. Deletions cut 3 bases from V and 10 bases from J, with 9 bases between. This CDR3 spans 12 amino acids. CDR1 and CDR2 from the germline V gene are KGHDR and SFDVKD. The CDR3, as DNA: TGTGCCACCAGTGATCCGCTTAGCGAGCAGTTCTTC. Protein sequence: CATSDPLSEQFF.

The chain carries TRBV24-1 and TRBJ2-2, with a weak D call TRBD1 (6 bases). Germline CDR1 is KGHDR and CDR2 is SFDVKD. Trimming took 4 bases from V and 3 from J, leaving 11 bases between them. This CDR3 region has 15 residues. CDR3 loop: CATSENRVYTGELFF. DNA of the CDR3: TGTGCCACCAGTGAAAACAGGGTGTACACCGGGGAGCTGTTTTTT.

This chain uses TRBV15 with TRBJ1-5, with a tentative D call TRBD1 (5 bases). The V end lost 0 bases, the J end lost 1 base, and 7 bases lay between the germline ends. Per the germline V gene, CDR1 is LNHNV and CDR2 is YYDKDF (reference sequence). CDR3 length equals 15 residues. CDR3 loop: CATSRDRASNQPQHF. The CDR3 DNA follows: TGTGCCACCAGCAGAGACAGGGCGAGCAATCAGCCCCAGCATTTT. Based on the CDR3 plus reference TRBV15 and TRBJ1-5, the full variable domain is DAMVIQNPRYQVTQFGKPVTLSCSQTLNHNVMYWYQQKSSQAPKLLFHYYDKDFNNEADTPDNFQSRRPNTSFCFLDIRSPGLGDTAMYLCATSRDRASNQPQHFGDGTRLSIL.

In this sample, this clone turned up once. V usage is TRBV19 and J usage is TRBJ2-5; TRBD1 agrees at 9 bases. CDR3 length: 15 amino acids. Germline V gives CDR1 LNHDA, CDR2 SQIVND (reference sequence). V was clipped by 1 base and J by 4 bases; unmatched bases: 4. The chain's CDR3 is CASSIGLQGAETQYF. The CDR3 DNA is TGTGCCAGTAGTATAGGGCTACAGGGGGCAGAGACCCAGTACTTC.

The V and J genes are TRBV6-1 and TRBJ1-5; D remains ambiguous. V was cut by 1 base and J by 2 bases, with 6 bases left in between. This CDR3 has 14 residues. The germline CDR1 and CDR2 sequences are MNHNS and SASEGT. The chain's CDR3 is CASSEVPGNQPQHF. CDR3 bases: TGTGCCAGCAGTGAAGTCCCCGGCAATCAGCCCCAGCATTTT.

This clone was observed a few times. The chain employs TRBV4-1 and TRBJ1-6, with D tentatively TRBD1 (6 bases). The CDR3 contains 15 residues. CDR1 is MGHRA and CDR2 is YSYEKL in the germline V gene. Trimming took 1 base from V and 8 from J, leaving 12 bases between them. CDR3 region: CASSQVYPGDSPLHF. Here the CDR3 DNA reads TGCGCCAGCAGCCAAGTGTACCCAGGGGATTCACCCCTCCACTTT.

This chain links TRBV4-1 with TRBJ1-5, with D tentatively TRBD1 (6 bases). The ends were cut back, 3 bases at V and 7 bases at J, with 16 bases in the middle. This CDR3 spans 15 amino acids. The germline V gene encodes CDR1 MGHRA and CDR2 YSYEKL. The CDR3 reads CASSQVTGLRQPQHF. CDR3 in DNA: TGCGCCAGCAGCCAGGTAACAGGGTTGAGGCAGCCCCAGCATTTT.

This chain connects TRBV2 to TRBJ2-7, with a tentative D call TRBD2 (7 bases). The germline V gene encodes CDR1 SNHLY and CDR2 FYNNEI. The V end lost 0 bases, the J end lost 7 bases, and 13 bases lay between the germline ends. The CDR3 sequence is 14 residues long. In DNA form, the CDR3 reads TGTGCCAGCAGTGAAGCTCGGGGGGCGCGGGAGCAGTACTTC. This encodes CASSEARGAREQYF.

J is TRBJ2-3 and V is TRBV7-6; the match to TRBD2 covers 7 bases. Germline V lookup: CDR1 SGHVS, CDR2 FNYEAQ. The CDR3 contains 14 residues. The ends lost 2 bases at V and 3 bases at J; junction bases unmatched: 2. In DNA, the CDR3 is TGTGCCAGCAGCTTACAGGGAGGGACAGATACGCAGTATTTT. Protein: CASSLQGGTDTQYF.

The chain is built from TRBV30 and TRBJ1-1; 8 nucleotides match TRBD1. Germline V lookup: CDR1 GTSNPN, CDR2 SVGIG (reference sequence). V was pared by 0 bases and J by 6 bases, with 9 bases of the junction left unmatched. The CDR3 extends over 15 amino acids. As DNA, the CDR3 is TGTGCCTGGAGTGTACCCGGACAGGGAGTTGCTGAAGCTTTCTTT. Encoded protein: CAWSVPGQGVAEAFF. The variable domain in full, completed from reference TRBV30 and TRBJ1-1, reads SQTIHQWPATLVQPVGSPLSLECTVEGTSNPNLYWYRQAAGRGLQLLFYSVGIGQISSEVPQNLSASRPQDRQFILSSKKLLLSDSGFYLCAWSVPGQGVAEAFFGQGTRLTVV.

This sequence joins TRBV9 and TRBJ2-5; D not resolved. Germline assignment: CDR1 SGDLS and CDR2 YYNGEE. The CDR3 spans 13 residues. The V gene lost 3 bases and the J gene lost 2 bases, with 8 bases spanning the gap. CDR3 DNA sequence: TGTGCCAGCAGCGCTACAGCTCAAGAGACCCAGTACTTC. Residues: CASSATAQETQYF.

The chain couples TRBV27 to TRBJ1-1; 10 bases agree with TRBD1. The CDR3 totals 14 residues. V dropped 5 bases and J dropped 8; count of bases not matched to a gene: 8. In germline, CDR1 is MNHEY, CDR2 SMNVEV (reference sequence). For the CDR3, the DNA is TGTGCCAGCAGTGCCCGGGACAGGGGACGCGAAGCTTTCTTT. Translating gives CASSARDRGREAFF.

The J gene is TRBJ2-1, the V gene TRBV7-2; D gene uncertain. This CDR3 spans 17 amino acids. The V end was cut by 4 bases, the J end by 2 bases, with 18 bases between. Germline values: CDR1 SGHTA, CDR2 FQGNSA. The CDR3 sequence is CASSSIGRSFTYNEQFF. CDR3 bases: TGTGCCAGCAGCTCCATTGGACGGAGTTTCACCTACAATGAGCAGTTCTTC.

This chain links TRBV27 with TRBJ1-2, with a possible D match to TRBD1 (6 bases). Trimming stripped 6 bases from V and 4 bases from J, with 18 bases between. The CDR3 is 15 residues long. Per the germline V gene, CDR1 is MNHEY and CDR2 is SMNVEV (reference sequence). As DNA, the CDR3 is TGTGCCAGCAGCCTTAGGGGGGGCGCTGGCTATGGCTACACCTTC. Translation: CASSLRGGAGYGYTF.

The gene calls are TRBV9 and TRBJ2-3, with TRBD1 matching over 8 bases. In germline, CDR1 is SGDLS, CDR2 YYNGEE. The CDR3 extends over 16 amino acids. Trimming at V came to 4 bases and at J to 2 bases, leaving 9 bases not matched to a gene. The CDR3 nucleotides read TGTGCCAGCAGCTTTGCCGGGACAGGTACCACAGATACGCAGTATTTT. It translates to CASSFAGTGTTDTQYF.